The source of this TCR beta chain is a study of blood T cell repertoires in COVID-19. Study-level information: From T cells, B-cell-depleted T cells, or PBMCs came the material, which was cDNA or gDNA.

Authors' processing steps: Reference gene primer amplification gave nucleated cell count estimates. Assay: immunoSEQ multiplex PCR; the TCRdb copy retains only in-frame clones and omits some. The DNA was the basis for D and trimming; V, J and clone size are from that table. There are around 200,000 clones in the sample; 83% occur only once, and around 2.5% lies in the top ten. Germline V CDR1 and CDR2: LNHDA, SQIVND (reference sequence). V gave up 5 bases and J gave up 5 bases; unmatched junction bases: 3. This CDR3 comprises 13 residues. This clone was recorded only once. The chain links TRBV19 to TRBJ2-1, with TRBD1 matching 7 bases. This sequence was found in a woman aged 35 to 49 with active or convalescent COVID-19. Material for sequencing was peripheral blood. This CDR3 reads CASSATGNNEQFF. DNA of the CDR3: TGTGCCAGTAGTGCGACAGGGAACAATGAGCAGTTCTTC. Filled out from reference TRBV19 and TRBJ2-1, the complete variable domain reads DGGITQSPKYLFRKEGQNVTLSCEQNLNHDAMYWYRQDPGQGLRLIYYSQIVNDFQKGDIAEGYSVSREKKESFPLTVTSAQKNPTAFYLCASSATGNNEQFFGPGTRLTVL.